The 15 T cell receptor beta chains below come from one sample, sequenced in a study of regulatory T cells in long-lasting Graves disease. The authors built TCR beta libraries using iRepertoire HTBI primers and Arm-PCR of CDR3 regions. One entry per CDR3 protein, called by TCRdb with MiXCR from the multiplex PCR reads. The sample includes about 620,000 distinct CDR3 sequences, 15% to 20% of them seen just once. The sample's time point: newly diagnosed GD, antithyroid drugs for less than 3 months. From PBMCs, RNA was extracted and then used to make the TCR library. A further study also used this sample, focusing on T cells in Graves' hyperthyroidism and ophthalmopathy.

The sample was peripheral blood mononuclear cells (PBMCs), taken at new diagnosis, from a patient treated with antithyroid drugs. Receptor source: a woman aged 25 to 39 with Graves disease.

This clonotype was observed many times. V gene TRBV15 combines with J gene TRBJ2-7; D may be TRBD1 or TRBD2 (5 bases each). The CDR3 totals 15 residues. Germline V CDR1 and CDR2: LNHNV, YYDKDF (reference sequence). V lost 0 bases and J 5 bases, leaving 14 bases between the germline ends. CDR3 bases: TGTGCCACCAGCAGAGAGACAGATCAGAGGGACGAGCAGTACTTC. It is translated as CATSRETDQRDEQYF.

This clonotype was observed many times. The chain combines TRBV28 with TRBJ1-1; tentative D call: TRBD1 (6 bases). The CDR3 spans 15 residues. The germline V and J ends were trimmed by 3 bases and 4 bases, with 15 bases remaining between them. The germline gives CDR1 MDHEN, CDR2 SYDVKM. CDR3 DNA sequence: TGTGCCAGCAGTTTCCCACAGGGAGGTCGCACTGAAGCTTTCTTT. It encodes CASSFPQGGRTEAFF.

This clonotype was recorded at least ten times. The genes are TRBV6-5 and TRBJ1-3; D call uncertain. V lost 0 bases and J lost 7, with 19 bases in between. This CDR3 comprises 17 residues. Germline V gene sequence: CDR1 MNHEY, CDR2 SVGAGI. CDR3 amino acids: CASSYSTARERANTIYF. The DNA for the CDR3 is TGTGCCAGCAGTTACTCGACGGCCCGGGAGCGGGCGAACACCATATATTTT.

On this clonotype itself: Here the CDR3 omits its conserved ending phenylalanine or tryptophan, so a read error is the likely source. The chain employs TRBV5-1 and TRBJ1-5; maybe TRBD1 (6 bases). Germline-derived CDR1 and CDR2 are SGHRS and YFSETQ. This CDR3 is built from 15 residues. V was clipped by 4 bases and J by 5 bases, with 16 bases between them. CDR3 in DNA: TGCGCCAGCAGCCGTAGTGGGGACAAAGATCAGCCCCAGCATCTT. It translates to CASSRSGDKDQPQHL.

In this sample, this clonotype turned up a few times. The CDR3 protein is CASSMNQGYGNTIYF. CDR3 coding DNA: TGTGCCAGCAGCATGAACCAAGGCTACGGAAACACCATATATTTT. V gene TRBV7-9 combines with J gene TRBJ1-3; D gene ambiguous. Germline V gene lookup returns CDR1 SEHNR and CDR2 FQNEAQ (reference sequence). CDR3 size: 15 residues. V gave up 5 bases and J gave up 4 bases, with 15 bases separating them.

The chain joins TRBV29-1 to TRBJ2-1; tentatively, D is TRBD2 (6 bases). The CDR3 is 15 residues long. V was clipped by 3 bases and J by 1 base, with 13 bases between them. The V gene's germline CDR1 is SQVTM and CDR2 ANQGSEA. DNA for the CDR3: TGCAGCGTTGACCGCCCTAGCGAGTCCTACAATGAGCAGTTCTTC. It codes for CSVDRPSESYNEQFF.

The chain combines TRBV5-1 with TRBJ2-5; D is possibly TRBD1 or TRBD2 (6 bases each). Germline V lookup: CDR1 SGHRS, CDR2 YFSETQ. CDR3 length: 15 residues. With 4 bases removed from V and 4 bases from J, the gap between germline ends came to 17 bases. The CDR3 nucleotides read TGCGCCAGCAGCCTCGAGGGGGGAAGGGGAGAGACCCAGTACTTC. This codes for CASSLEGGRGETQYF.

This clonotype showed up just a few times. This sequence joins TRBV7-2 and TRBJ2-6, with TRBD2 matching 7 bases. Germline lookup yields CDR1 SGHTA and CDR2 FQGNSA. V lost 7 bases and J lost 2; bases outside the gene matches: 14. The CDR3 has 18 amino acids. The CDR3 nucleotides read TGTGCCAGCACCACGGGGGGAATCGGGATAACTGGGGCCAACGTCCTGACTTTC. The encoded protein is CASTTGGIGITGANVLTF. Based on the CDR3 plus reference TRBV7-2 and TRBJ2-6, the full variable domain is GAGVSQSPSNKVTEKGKDVELRCDPISGHTALYWYRQSLGQGLEFLIYFQGNSAPDKSGLPSDRFSAERTGGSVSTLTIQRTQQEDSAVYLCASTTGGIGITGANVLTFGAGSRLTVL.

This clonotype came up once. The chain is built from TRBV6-9 and TRBJ2-2; D remains ambiguous. Germline V CDR1 and CDR2: MNHGY, SVAAGI. Trimming removed 3 bases from V and 0 bases from J, with 11 bases in between. The CDR3 runs 16 residues. CDR3 protein: CASSYGLPANTGELFF. The CDR3 nucleotides are TGTGCCAGCAGTTACGGTCTGCCCGCGAACACCGGGGAGCTGTTTTTT.

The chain employs TRBV18 and TRBJ2-7; 7 nucleotides match TRBD1. The CDR3 has 14 residues. The V segment lost 1 base and the J segment 2 bases; nucleotides outside the gene matches: 2. Germline V gene sequence: CDR1 KGHSH, CDR2 LQKENI. This CDR3 is CASSPQQGTYEQYF. CDR3 sequence (DNA): TGTGCCAGCTCACCACAACAGGGGACCTACGAGCAGTACTTC.

There are a few counts of this clonotype. The gene calls are TRBV3-1 and TRBJ2-7; 8 positions agree with TRBD2. J lost 2 bases, V lost 3 bases, and 6 bases had no gene match. The CDR3 contains 15 residues. Germline V gene lookup returns CDR1 LGHDT and CDR2 YNNKEL (reference sequence). The CDR3 nucleotides read TGTGCCAGCAGCCAGATTAGCGGGGCGGCCTACGAGCAGTACTTC. It translates to CASSQISGAAYEQYF.

This clonotype showed up many times. The CDR3 coding sequence is TGTGCCAGTAGTATCGCCGGACTAGCCTCGGAGACCCAGTACTTC. This translates into CASSIAGLASETQYF. The genes are TRBV19 and TRBJ2-5; 8 nucleotides agree with TRBD2. Unmatched junction bases numbered 8, after V lost 3 bases and J lost 5 bases. The CDR3 is 15 amino acids. Germline V gene sequence: CDR1 LNHDA, CDR2 SQIVND (reference sequence). Supplemented by reference TRBV19 and TRBJ2-5, the full variable domain reads DGGITQSPKYLFRKEGQNVTLSCEQNLNHDAMYWYRQDPGQGLRLIYYSQIVNDFQKGDIAEGYSVSREKKESFPLTVTSAQKNPTAFYLCASSIAGLASETQYFGPGTRLLVL.

This clonotype was seen repeatedly, ten times or more. The gene calls are TRBV12-3 or TRBV12-4 and TRBJ1-1; D is undetermined. Trimming took 7 bases from V and 4 from J, leaving 16 bases between them. The CDR3 loop spans 14 amino acids. The CDR3, as DNA: TGTGCCAGCACCATCTATGCGGACGGCACTGAAGCTTTCTTT. This sequence encodes CASTIYADGTEAFF.

This clonotype occurred many times. This chain connects TRBV2 to TRBJ1-1; 8 bases line up with TRBD1. J was trimmed by 5 bases and V by 9 bases; bases with no gene match: 14. The germline gives CDR1 SNHLY, CDR2 FYNNEI. CDR3 length equals 15 residues. The CDR3 DNA follows: TGTGCCAGGAGACGTGGACAGGGTGCGGGGACTGAAGCTTTCTTT. This translates into CARRRGQGAGTEAFF.

This clonotype showed up just a few times. The rearrangement links TRBV10-3 to TRBJ2-1; D is perhaps TRBD1 or TRBD2 (6 bases each). Between the trimmed V and J ends, which lost 6 bases and 2 bases, there was a span of 17 bases. The CDR3 has 16 residues. The germline V gene has CDR1 ENHRY and CDR2 SYGVKD. CDR3: CAISLKEGGTYNEQFF. The CDR3, as DNA: TGTGCCATCAGCTTGAAGGAGGGGGGAACCTACAATGAGCAGTTCTTC.